The clone carrying this T cell receptor (beta chain) was observed many times. Its antigen is currently unknown. Amplification of the TCR beta CDR3 regions used RNA transcripts (as template). After a first-round RT-PCR with HTBI primers, a second-round multiplex PCR was run. TCRdb re-derived calls from the multiplex PCR reads in MiXCR, one entry per CDR3 protein. The table has roughly 410,000 distinct CDR3 sequences, 15% seen once. The data are from a study of Graves' ophthalmopathy and Graves' hyperthyroidism. General study findings and limits: Using a 13-signature model, the authors split ophthalmopathy from stable hyperthyroidism, with about 88% sensitivity and 70% to 83% specificity.

CDR1 and CDR2 (germline): SGHTA, FQGNSA. This CDR3 contains 14 residues. Trimming took 5 bases from V and 1 from J, leaving 12 bases between them. Other autoimmune diseases, uncontrolled infections, pregnancy or lactation ruled patients out of participation. The rearrangement joins TRBV7-2 to TRBJ2-7; D gene unclear. The sequence came from a woman aged 18-30 years with stable Graves' hyperthyroidism. Sequences were obtained from peripheral blood. This chain's CDR3 is CASSQQTISYEQYF. CDR3 sequence (DNA): TGTGCCAGCAGCCAACAGACAATTTCCTACGAGCAGTACTTC. Full variable domain (rest looked up from reference TRBV7-2 and TRBJ2-7): GAGVSQSPSNKVTEKGKDVELRCDPISGHTALYWYRQSLGQGLEFLIYFQGNSAPDKSGLPSDRFSAERTGGSVSTLTIQRTQQEDSAVYLCASSQQTISYEQYFGPGTRLTVT.